This TCR beta chain appears in the sequencing data of a study of Ad26.COV2.S vaccination and SARS-CoV-2 variants. At the level of the study: Ad26.COV2.S shots went into the muscle once or twice, 56 days apart.

CDR3 length equals 16 residues. With 0 bases removed from V and 1 base from J, the gap between germline ends came to 13 bases. CDR1 is SGDLS and CDR2 is YYNGEE in the germline V gene. Treatment denoted: around 19 received Ad26.COV2.S at low or high dose, single or two shots; roughly 5 received placebo; per-sample allocation not given. Sampling was performed 63 days after the first vaccine or placebo injection. Some clones are missing from TCRdb's copy, which holds only in-frame ones; the method was immunoSEQ multiplex PCR. Of some 420,000 clones listed, approximately 87% are singletons. The chain links TRBV9 to TRBJ1-2; TRBD1 might be the D (5 bases). Sequencing was performed on peripheral blood, taken in a trial of Ad26.COV2.S vaccine versus placebo. The source of this sequence is a person between 18 and 60 years old who received the Ad26.COV2.S COVID-19 vaccine or a placebo. The CDR3 DNA is TGTGCCAGCAGCGTAGCTACATGGGGCGGTAACTATGGCTACACCTTC. Translation gives CASSVATWGGNYGYTF. The full variable domain, its missing parts supplied by reference TRBV9 and TRBJ1-2, is DSGVTQTPKHLITATGQRVTLRCSPRSGDLSVYWYQQSLDQGLQFLIQYYNGEERAKGNILERFSAQQFPDLHSELNLSSLELGDSALYFCASSVATWGGNYGYTFGSGTRLTVV.